This T cell receptor beta chain was sequenced for a study of blood T cell repertoires in COVID-19. Study overall: Some COVID-19 samples were acute and others convalescent; all came from the United States, Italy and Spain. From T cells, B-cell-depleted T cells, or PBMCs came the material, which was cDNA or gDNA.

Authors' analysis steps: Scientists estimated how many nucleated cells there were by amplifying reference gene primers. This table comes from immunoSEQ multiplex PCR, and its TCRdb copy is limited to in-frame clones, with some not included. V, J and clone size are taken as reported in that table, and D and trimming were inferred from the DNA itself. The sample contains about 27,000 clones, approximately 92% of which appear only once. The CDR3 spans 15 residues. J gave up 3 bases and V 4 bases, and 4 bases lay outside the gene matches. CDR1 and CDR2 from the germline V gene are MGHRA and YSYEKL. This TCR was sampled from a human donor in a cohort sampled during active COVID-19. The sequenced material came from peripheral blood. The chain carries TRBV4-1 and TRBJ2-7; 12 nucleotides agree with TRBD2. The CDR3 spells CASSPSLAGGYEQYF. The CDR3, as DNA: TGCGCCAGCAGCCCCTCACTAGCGGGGGGCTACGAGCAGTACTTC.